The 32 T cell receptor beta chains listed next were all sequenced from one sample in a study of blood T cells in healthy people across ages. Sample-barcoded 5' priming and a J-beta primer mix drove a second PCR of roughly 6 to 12 cycles. Each CDR3 protein is one row after TCRdb ran MiXCR on the 5' RACE reads. In the table there are roughly 1.9 million distinct CDR3 sequences, about two fifths of which are singletons. Material: blood. These receptors originate from a human donor in good health.

This clonotype has more than one count but fewer than ten. This chain links TRBV15 with TRBJ1-6; the match to TRBD1 covers 10 bases. The germline gives CDR1 LNHNV, CDR2 YYDKDF (reference sequence). This CDR3 comprises 15 residues. Germline trimming cut 4 bases from V and 9 bases from J; bases unmatched to any gene: 6. The CDR3 DNA follows: TGTGCCACCAGCACAAGGAGACAGGGGGCTTCACCCCTCCACTTT. Its protein product is CATSTRRQGASPLHF.

This clonotype was recorded once. This chain's CDR3 is CATSSRDSLSYNEQYF. DNA of the CDR3: TGTGCCACCAGTAGCCGGGACTCCCTCTCCTACAATGAGCAGTACTTC. V gene TRBV24-1 combines with J gene TRBJ2-1; tentative D call: TRBD2 (6 bases). The DNA end is a closer match to TRBJ2-7, so the J assignment may be wrong. CDR3 size: 16 residues. CDR1 KGHDR and CDR2 SFDVKD come from the germline V gene.

The rearrangement joins TRBV25-1 to TRBJ1-6; TRBD1 agrees at 8 bases. Germline V gene sequence: CDR1 MGHDK, CDR2 SYGVNS. The CDR3 covers 16 residues. The V segment lost 5 bases and the J segment 4 bases; nucleotides outside the gene matches: 7. CDR3 nucleotides: TGTGCCAGCAGTCCCTCCGGACAGGGTTATAATTCACCCCTCCACTTT. Protein: CASSPSGQGYNSPLHF.

Regarding this clonotype: The junction does not match germline at one end; this may be a read error. V and J are TRBV5-1 and TRBJ1-4; TRBD1 matches at 10 bases. The CDR3 sequence is 14 residues long. Germline-derived CDR1 and CDR2 are SGHRS and YFSETQ. This chain's CDR3 is CASSPGQGNEKRFF. CDR3 DNA sequence: TGCGCCAGCAGCCCGGGACAGGGGAATGAAAAACGGTTTTTT. Variable domain in full (rest from reference TRBV5-1 and TRBJ1-4): KAGVTQTPRYLIKTRGQQVTLSCSPISGHRSVSWYQQTPGQGLQFLFEYFSETQRNKGNFPGRFSGRQFSNSRSEMNVSTLELGDSALYLCASSPGQGNEKRFFGSGTQLSVL.

This chain uses TRBV5-6 with TRBJ2-7, with 9 bases matching TRBD2. TRBJ2-5 explains the end of the DNA better; the J call may be wrong. Germline V gene sequence: CDR1 SGHDT, CDR2 YYEEEE. This CDR3 region has 15 residues. CDR3 sequence reads: CASSFFRGGAETQYF. The CDR3 bases are TGTGCCAGCAGCTTCTTCCGCGGGGGGGCCGAGACCCAGTACTTC.

This clonotype was seen a single time. A much larger clone sits a single nucleotide away, making a read error possible. The gene calls are TRBV27 and TRBJ1-1; perhaps TRBD1 as D (5 bases). CDR1 and CDR2 (germline): MNHEY, SMNVEV (reference sequence). CDR3 size: 13 residues. V lost 3 bases, J lost 4 bases, and 9 bases lay in between. This chain's CDR3 is CASSFCGGTEAFF. CDR3 nucleotide sequence: TGTGCCAGCAGTTTCTGTGGGGGCACTGAAGCTTTCTTT.

Concerning this clonotype itself: The junction differs from germline at one of its ends, possibly a read error. As DNA, the CDR3 is TGTGCCAGCAGTTTAGGCGGCAGGAATGAGCGGTTCTTC. Amino acid sequence: CASSLGGRNERFF. The V gene is TRBV12-3 or TRBV12-4, the J gene TRBJ2-1; D is unresolved. This CDR3 contains 13 residues.

The chain recombines TRBV29-1 with TRBJ2-3, with 7 bases identical to TRBD2. This CDR3 has 13 residues. Trimming cost V 8 bases and J 4 bases; bases outside gene matches: 9. Germline V CDR1 and CDR2: SQVTM, ANQGSEA. The CDR3 DNA sequence: TGCAGCCAAAGACTAGCAGGCGCAGATACGCAGTATTTT. Residues: CSQRLAGADTQYF.

This clonotype came up a few times. This chain uses TRBV7-3 with TRBJ2-1; D possibly corresponds to TRBD2 (5 bases). V shed 6 bases and J shed 6 bases, with 18 bases lying between them. The CDR3 extends over 15 amino acids. The germline gives CDR1 SGHTA, CDR2 FQGTGA. The chain's CDR3 is CASRRGSGLFNEQFF. CDR3 in DNA: TGTGCCAGCAGGAGAGGTTCCGGACTTTTCAATGAGCAGTTCTTC. Drawing the rest from reference TRBV7-3 and TRBJ2-1, the complete variable domain is GAGVSQTPSNKVTEKGKYVELRCDPISGHTALYWYRQSLGQGPEFLIYFQGTGAADDSGLPNDRFFAVRPEGSVSTLKIQRTERGDSAVYLCASRRGSGLFNEQFFGPGTRLTVL.

The chain uses TRBV12-3 or TRBV12-4 and TRBJ2-3; D might be TRBD1 (6 bases). V lost 2 bases and J 4 bases, leaving 10 bases between the germline ends. The CDR3 extends over 14 amino acids. In DNA, the CDR3 is TGTGCCAGCAGTTTATACAGGGTGGCAGATACGCAGTATTTT. Translated: CASSLYRVADTQYF.

This chain connects TRBV7-2 to TRBJ1-3, with 7 nucleotides matching TRBD1. Germline assignment: CDR1 SGHTA and CDR2 FQGNSA. V lost 4 bases, J lost 2 bases, and 5 bases stayed unmatched. The CDR3 sequence is 15 residues long. The CDR3 loop reads CASSSQGSPGNTIYF. In DNA form, the CDR3 reads TGTGCCAGCAGCTCACAGGGGTCTCCTGGAAACACCATATATTTT.

A few counts support this clonotype. This sequence joins TRBV20-1 and TRBJ2-4; TRBD2 might be the D (5 bases). The DNA end is a closer match to TRBJ2-7, so the J assignment may be wrong. CDR3 length: 12 amino acids. The germline V gene encodes CDR1 DFQATT and CDR2 SNEGSKA (reference sequence). In DNA, the CDR3 is TGCAGTCCTCGAGGGTCTTCAGCCGAGCAGTACTTC. It specifies CSPRGSSAEQYF.

The sample holds a few counts of this clonotype. This chain links TRBV11-1 with TRBJ2-5, with 10 bases aligning to TRBD2. The CDR3 has 17 residues. Per germline, CDR1 SGHAT and CDR2 FQDESV (reference sequence). V gave up 1 base and J gave up 1 base; unmatched junction bases: 6. Here the CDR3 reads CASSLVPSGGIQETQYF. CDR3 in DNA: TGTGCCAGCAGCTTAGTCCCTAGCGGGGGAATCCAAGAGACCCAGTACTTC.

The V and J genes are TRBV29-1 and TRBJ2-5, with 11 bases aligning to TRBD2. The CDR3 totals 15 residues. Germline V gene data show CDR1 as SQVTM and CDR2 as ANQGSEA. The J segment lost 1 base and the V segment lost 6 bases, leaving 7 bases of the junction unmatched. CDR3 in DNA: TGCAGCGTGGGAGGGCTAGCGGGGGGCCAAGAGACCCAGTACTTC. It specifies CSVGGLAGGQETQYF.

V usage is TRBV12-3 or TRBV12-4 and J usage is TRBJ2-1; D gene uncertain. Trimming pared 6 bases from V and 7 bases from J, leaving 13 bases between. The CDR3 consists of 13 residues. The CDR3, as DNA: TGTGCCAGCAGGTCAACCGGGCTTAATGAGCAGTTCTTC. Its protein is CASRSTGLNEQFF.

This clonotype was counted only a few times. The rearrangement joins TRBV11-2 to TRBJ2-1, with 9 bases identical to TRBD2. Germline CDR1 is SGHAT and CDR2 is FQNNGV. The CDR3 contains 17 residues. The junction had 9 bases not matched to a gene; V was cut back by 2 bases and J by 4 bases. DNA of the CDR3: TGTGCCAGCAGCTTAAAACTCTTAGCGGGGGCTTACAATGAGCAGTTCTTC. Its translation: CASSLKLLAGAYNEQFF.

This clonotype was recorded at least ten times. The chain joins TRBV6-1 to TRBJ2-7; possibly TRBD1 for D (5 bases). The germline V gene encodes CDR1 MNHNS and CDR2 SASEGT. V lost 3 bases and J 0 bases, leaving 6 bases between the germline ends. This CDR3 region has 13 residues. The CDR3 DNA reads TGTGCCAGCAGTGACGACAGCTCCTACGAGCAGTACTTC. Encoded protein: CASSDDSSYEQYF.

The rearrangement uses TRBV7-9 and TRBJ2-3; 10 positions match TRBD2. The germline CDR1 and CDR2 sequences are SEHNR and FQNEAQ (reference sequence). Trimming removed 6 bases from V and 1 base from J; junction bases left unmatched: 7. The CDR3 totals 16 residues. CDR3: CASRPGLADRTDTQYF. CDR3 in DNA: TGTGCCAGCAGGCCCGGACTAGCGGACCGCACAGATACGCAGTATTTT.

V gene TRBV20-1 combines with J gene TRBJ2-1, with 13 bases identical to TRBD2. V lost 3 bases and J lost 5; bases outside the gene matches: 4. This CDR3 contains 15 residues. Looked up from germline, CDR1 is DFQATT and CDR2 is SNEGSKA (reference sequence). The CDR3 loop is CSASSGTSGNNEQFF. CDR3 nucleotide sequence: TGCAGTGCTAGTTCTGGGACTAGCGGGAACAATGAGCAGTTCTTC.

This clonotype was seen only a few times. The chain joins TRBV18 to TRBJ2-5; maybe TRBD1 (6 bases). V dropped 3 bases and J dropped 3 bases, with 8 bases sitting between them. This CDR3 is built from 13 residues. Per the germline V gene, CDR1 is KGHSH and CDR2 is LQKENI. DNA of the CDR3: TGTGCCAGCTCACCTGCAGGGGAAGAGACCCAGTACTTC. Encoded protein: CASSPAGEETQYF.

The V and J genes are TRBV29-1 and TRBJ1-2; D perhaps matches TRBD1 (5 bases). The CDR3 is 13 residues long. The ends were cut back, 5 bases at V and 9 bases at J, with 19 bases in the middle. Germline V gene lookup returns CDR1 SQVTM and CDR2 ANQGSEA. The CDR3 coding sequence is TGCAGCGTTCACTCGGGGCTTCCCCAGAGCTACACCTTC. Residues: CSVHSGLPQSYTF.

V and J are TRBV24-1 and TRBJ2-1; TRBD2 aligns across 7 bases. This CDR3 is built from 17 residues. Germline CDR1 KGHDR, CDR2 SFDVKD. Trimming removed 3 bases from V and 3 bases from J; junction bases left unmatched: 10. CDR3 in DNA: TGTGCCACCAGTGATCGAAAAGCGGGGATAAGCTACAATGAGCAGTTCTTC. Translated: CATSDRKAGISYNEQFF.

Only a few counts were recorded for this clonotype. The chain combines TRBV7-6 with TRBJ2-7; TRBD2 matches 11 bases. CDR3 length: 17 amino acids. V dropped 5 bases and J dropped 2; count of bases not matched to a gene: 11. In germline, CDR1 is SGHVS, CDR2 FNYEAQ. The CDR3 here is CASSKLAGGLNTYEQYF. For the CDR3, the DNA is TGTGCCAGCAGCAAGCTAGCGGGGGGCCTTAATACCTACGAGCAGTACTTC.

The V gene is TRBV3-1, the J gene TRBJ1-2; TRBD1 aligns across 7 bases. The CDR3 totals 14 residues. V dropped 2 bases and J dropped 8; count of bases not matched to a gene: 8. Germline CDR1 is LGHDT and CDR2 is YNNKEL (reference sequence). The DNA for the CDR3 is TGTGCCAGCAGCCAATCAGAACGGACAGGAGGCTACACCTTC. This codes for CASSQSERTGGYTF.

The V call is TRBV20-1, the J call TRBJ2-3; 8 bases line up with TRBD1. The CDR3 totals 15 residues. Germline lookup yields CDR1 DFQATT and CDR2 SNEGSKA (reference sequence). V was clipped by 2 bases and J by 8 bases; unmatched bases: 12. CDR3 sequence: CSARQPGQDLFTQYF. In DNA, the CDR3 is TGCAGTGCTAGACAACCGGGACAGGACCTATTTACGCAGTATTTT.

In this sample, this clonotype turned up a few times. The chain joins TRBV7-2 to TRBJ2-1; possible D gene TRBD1, 6 bases. V was cut by 2 bases and J by 2 bases, with 19 bases left in between. The CDR3 covers 18 residues. Germline V gives CDR1 SGHTA, CDR2 FQGNSA. Here the CDR3 DNA reads TGTGCCAGCAGCTTAAGCTGGGGGCCTACCCGAACCTACAATGAGCAGTTCTTC. Translated: CASSLSWGPTRTYNEQFF.

The chain uses TRBV7-9 and TRBJ2-1; D remains ambiguous. Germline assignment: CDR1 SEHNR and CDR2 FQNEAQ (reference sequence). Trimming pared 2 bases from V and 9 bases from J, leaving 8 bases between. The CDR3 is 12 amino acids. The CDR3 sequence is CASSLMWGEQFF. The CDR3 DNA sequence: TGTGCCAGCAGCTTAATGTGGGGTGAGCAGTTCTTC.

The rearrangement uses TRBV5-5 and TRBJ1-1; D uncertain. The germline V gene has CDR1 SGHKS and CDR2 YYEKEE (reference sequence). CDR3 size: 14 residues. Trimming cost V 4 bases and J 4 bases, with 14 bases left between them. The CDR3 DNA reads as TGTGCCAGCAGCATCGTAGGCTCGGGCACTGAAGCTTTCTTT. This encodes CASSIVGSGTEAFF.

Regarding this clonotype: An end of the junction does not agree with germline; a read error may underlie this. The gene calls are TRBV5-1 and TRBJ2-1; D is uncertain. Germline CDR1 is SGHRS and CDR2 is YFSETQ. The CDR3 totals 15 residues. DNA of the CDR3: TGCGCCAGCAGCTTAGTTTTAACAAAGTACAATGTGCAGTTCTTC. It encodes CASSLVLTKYNVQFF.

This clonotype was observed a few times. The V and J genes are TRBV27 and TRBJ2-2, with 8 nucleotides matching TRBD1. V dropped 5 bases and J dropped 2; count of bases not matched to a gene: 13. This CDR3 has 18 amino acids. Germline values: CDR1 MNHEY, CDR2 SMNVEV (reference sequence). In DNA, the CDR3 is TGTGCCAGCAGTACAACCCGGGACAGGTTCATCAACACCGGGGAGCTGTTTTTT. As protein: CASSTTRDRFINTGELFF.

This chain connects TRBV12-3 or TRBV12-4 to TRBJ2-4; 7 bases fit TRBD2. Trimming took 4 bases from V and 13 from J; bases not matched to a gene: 13. The CDR3 covers 14 residues. The CDR3 bases are TGTGCCAGCAGTTGCGCGGGGGTGGGATACGAACAGTACTTC. This sequence encodes CASSCAGVGYEQYF.

This clonotype appeared many times. This chain links TRBV29-1 with TRBJ2-3; 7 positions agree with TRBD2. The CDR3 runs 14 residues. Germline V gene sequence: CDR1 SQVTM, CDR2 ANQGSEA. J was trimmed by 5 bases and V by 4 bases; bases with no gene match: 9. CDR3 protein: CSVVRLAGVDTQYF. CDR3 DNA: TGCAGCGTTGTGCGACTAGCAGGAGTAGATACGCAGTATTTT.